The rows below give T cell receptor beta chains drawn from one sample of a study of T cell changes during pregnancy in multiple sclerosis. Profiling relied on immunoSEQ multiplex PCR, and the TCRdb table lists in-frame clones only, not all of them. The data hold about 50,000 clones, with 92% observed a single time. The specimen was CD4+ T cells from peripheral blood mononuclear cells, collected in the third trimester of pregnancy. The source is a female donor with multiple sclerosis, enrolled in a pregnancy study. The CDR3 runs from the conserved cysteine through the conserved F or W. The D gene is left open where the match is weak. A clone size is listed for some rows: how often the clone was seen (once, few, many), or a class if it is expanded.

CDR3nt: TGCGCCAGCAGCTTGGGGCCACAGGGGATGAACACTGAAGCTTTCTTT; CDR3aa: CASSLGPQGMNTEAFF; d_gene: TRBD1; j_gene: TRBJ1-1; abundance: NA; v_gene: TRBV5-1
CDR3nt: TGTGCCAGCAGCCAGGGACAGGGGTGGATCAATCAGCCCCAGCATTTT; CDR3aa: CASSQGQGWINQPQHF; d_gene: TRBD1; j_gene: TRBJ1-5; abundance: NA; v_gene: TRBV7-2
CDR3nt: TGTGCCAGCAGTCAGTATAACACTGAAGCTTTCTTT; CDR3aa: CASSQYNTEAFF; d_gene: NA; j_gene: TRBJ1-1; abundance: once; v_gene: TRBV2
CDR3nt: TGTGCCAGCAGCCCATCCACCTACGAGCAGTACTTC; CDR3aa: CASSPSTYEQYF; d_gene: NA; j_gene: TRBJ2-7; abundance: NA; v_gene: TRBV7-8
CDR3nt: TGTGCCAGCAGCGTAGGATTTGGAAGGGGCCAAGAGACCCAGTACTTC; CDR3aa: CASSVGFGRGQETQYF; d_gene: NA; j_gene: TRBJ2-5; abundance: NA; v_gene: TRBV9
CDR3nt: TGTGCCAGCAGCAAAGTCCAGCGGGGGGGCCCTACAGATACGCAGTATTTT; CDR3aa: CASSKVQRGGPTDTQYF; d_gene: NA; j_gene: TRBJ2-3; abundance: NA; v_gene: TRBV21-1
CDR3nt: TGCAGCGTTGGCGTGACTACATTCGCCTTC; CDR3aa: CSVGVTTFAF; d_gene: NA; j_gene: TRBJ1-2; abundance: NA; v_gene: TRBV29-1
CDR3nt: TGTGCCAGCAGCTCTACCGCGGTTAGCTCTGGAAACACCATATATTTT; CDR3aa: CASSSTAVSSGNTIYF; d_gene: NA; j_gene: TRBJ1-3; abundance: NA; v_gene: TRBV7-6
CDR3nt: TGTGCCAGCAGCATTTCCCGGGACACAGGTGGCTACACCTTC; CDR3aa: CASSISRDTGGYTF; d_gene: NA; j_gene: TRBJ1-2; abundance: NA; v_gene: TRBV7-8
CDR3nt: TGTGCCAGCAGCCGTGCCGGACAGGGCGTGGGAGGCTACACCTTC; CDR3aa: CASSRAGQGVGGYTF; d_gene: TRBD1; j_gene: TRBJ1-2; abundance: NA; v_gene: TRBV6-5
CDR3nt: TGTGCCAGCAGCGCCTCCGGACAGCTAGAGACCCAGTACTTC; CDR3aa: CASSASGQLETQYF; d_gene: NA; j_gene: TRBJ2-5; abundance: NA; v_gene: TRBV9
CDR3nt: TGTGCCAGCAGCGTGATAGGGACAACAAAAGAGACCCAGTACTTC; CDR3aa: CASSVIGTTKETQYF; d_gene: NA; j_gene: TRBJ2-5; abundance: NA; v_gene: TRBV9
CDR3nt: TGTGCCAGCTCACCCATAATGGACAGCTCCTACGAGCAGTACTTC; CDR3aa: CASSPIMDSSYEQYF; d_gene: NA; j_gene: TRBJ2-7; abundance: NA; v_gene: TRBV18
CDR3nt: TGTGCCAGCAGACCAGAACAGGGGTTGGGTACTGAAGCTTTCTTT; CDR3aa: CASRPEQGLGTEAFF; d_gene: TRBD1; j_gene: TRBJ1-1; abundance: NA; v_gene: TRBV7-2
CDR3nt: TGTGCCAGCAGCTTAGGCGGGACAGGGTTTGATGGCTACACCTTC; CDR3aa: CASSLGGTGFDGYTF; d_gene: TRBD1; j_gene: TRBJ1-2; abundance: NA; v_gene: TRBV7-3
CDR3nt: TGTGCCACCAGCCCCCGGGGGAGCAGGCTCACTAATGAAAAACTGTTTTTT; CDR3aa: CATSPRGSRLTNEKLFF; d_gene: NA; j_gene: TRBJ1-4; abundance: NA; v_gene: TRBV15